The 20 T cell receptor beta chains in this list originate from one sample, sequenced in a study of CD4 T cells in relation to SARS-CoV-2 and coronaviruses. Method: immunoSEQ multiplex PCR; TCRdb's copy keeps in-frame clones and lacks some. The sample yields about 55,000 clones, roughly 90% seen once. The unexposed donors gave CD4+ T cells in about 2010-2019, prior to COVID-19. The material sequenced was memory CD4+ T cells from PBMCs. Receptor source: a human donor in good health.

This clone was counted a single time. The gene calls are TRBV5-6 and TRBJ1-5; 7 positions match TRBD1. Germline values: CDR1 SGHDT, CDR2 YYEEEE. V lost 2 bases, J lost 0 bases, and 11 bases stayed unmatched. This CDR3 has 18 residues. The CDR3 DNA is TGTGCCAGCAGCTTTAGGACAGGAAATAAGCATAGCAATCAGCCCCAGCATTTT. Protein product: CASSFRTGNKHSNQPQHF. The full variable domain, its missing parts supplied by reference TRBV5-6 and TRBJ1-5, is DAGVTQSPTHLIKTRGQQVTLRCSPKSGHDTVSWYQQALGQGPQFIFQYYEEEERQRGNFPDRFSGHQFPNYSSELNVNALLLGDSALYLCASSFRTGNKHSNQPQHFGDGTRLSIL.

This clone showed up just once. The chain is built from TRBV11-3 and TRBJ1-1, with 10 bases fitting TRBD1. With 1 base clipped from V and 1 base from J, the junction kept 15 bases outside the gene matches. Germline V gene data show CDR1 as SGHNT and CDR2 as YENEEA. This CDR3 comprises 20 residues. The CDR3, as DNA: TGTGCCAGCAGCTTAGTTGGGGTGTGGCGACAGGGGGCGACGAACACTGAAGCTTTCTTT. It translates to CASSLVGVWRQGATNTEAFF.

The rearrangement joins TRBV19 to TRBJ1-6; D is undetermined. V dropped 10 bases and J dropped 7 bases, with 17 bases sitting between them. Germline CDR1 is LNHDA and CDR2 is SQIVND (reference sequence). CDR3 length equals 14 residues. Here the CDR3 DNA reads TGTGCCACTCGGACCGGTAGTCAAAATTCACCCCTCCACTTT. This sequence encodes CATRTGSQNSPLHF.

The rearrangement joins TRBV18 to TRBJ2-2, with a tentative D call TRBD2 (5 bases). Germline V CDR1 and CDR2: KGHSH, LQKENI. The CDR3 contains 15 residues. V lost 2 bases to trimming and J lost 6 bases, with 13 bases between them. As DNA, the CDR3 is TGTGCCAGCTCACCAAGGCGGGTGGAATCCGGGGAGCTGTTTTTT. Protein product: CASSPRRVESGELFF.

The genes are TRBV19 and TRBJ2-2; D is unclear. This CDR3 is built from 15 residues. Germline V gene data show CDR1 as LNHDA and CDR2 as SQIVND (reference sequence). V shed 6 bases and J shed 1 base, with 12 bases lying between them. CDR3 bases: TGTGCCAGTAGCCAGATGGCAGGGAACACCGGGGAGCTGTTTTTT. It encodes CASSQMAGNTGELFF.

The V call is TRBV5-1, the J call TRBJ2-1, with 7 bases aligning to TRBD2. This CDR3 has 14 residues. Germline CDR1 SGHRS, CDR2 YFSETQ. Losses at the gene ends were 6 bases for V and 2 bases for J; bases not matched to a gene: 5. Here the CDR3 DNA reads TGCGCCAGCAAAGTGGCGGGGGCCTACAATGAGCAGTTCTTC. As protein: CASKVAGAYNEQFF. Based on the CDR3 plus reference TRBV5-1 and TRBJ2-1, the full variable domain is KAGVTQTPRYLIKTRGQQVTLSCSPISGHRSVSWYQQTPGQGLQFLFEYFSETQRNKGNFPGRFSGRQFSNSRSEMNVSTLELGDSALYLCASKVAGAYNEQFFGPGTRLTVL.

The chain has TRBV2 and TRBJ2-7, with a tentative D call TRBD1 (5 bases). V was shortened by 5 bases and J by 5 bases, with 13 bases between the two germline ends. This CDR3 comprises 13 residues. Germline CDR1 is SNHLY and CDR2 is FYNNEI. CDR3 loop: CASSSAGWNEQYF. Here the CDR3 DNA reads TGTGCCAGCAGTTCGGCAGGGTGGAACGAGCAGTACTTC.

The J gene is TRBJ2-2, the V gene TRBV3-1 (or the pseudogene TRBV3-2), with unresolved D. The CDR3 has 15 amino acids. The V gene lost 1 base and the J gene lost 6 bases, with 12 bases spanning the gap. The V gene's germline CDR1 is LGHDT and CDR2 YNNKEL (reference sequence). In DNA form, the CDR3 reads TGTGCCAGCAGCCAAGTTTCGACCCTCGCCGGGGAGCTGTTTTTT. Its translation is CASSQVSTLAGELFF.

V gene TRBV29-1 combines with J gene TRBJ2-1; perhaps TRBD2 as D (6 bases). Trimming took off 6 bases at V and 9 bases at J, with 18 bases between the two ends. CDR1 and CDR2 from the germline V gene are SQVTM and ANQGSEA. The CDR3 is 13 amino acids. This chain's CDR3 is CSVSPQVGGEQFF. CDR3 DNA sequence: TGCAGCGTCTCACCACAGGTGGGGGGTGAGCAGTTCTTC.

The chain joins TRBV7-9 to TRBJ2-1; 12 nucleotides align to TRBD2. Germline V lookup: CDR1 SEHNR, CDR2 FQNEAQ (reference sequence). The CDR3 is 17 amino acids. V lost 4 bases, J lost 0 bases, and 4 bases stayed unmatched. CDR3 sequence: CASSSRLAGDSYNEQFF. In DNA, the CDR3 is TGTGCCAGCAGCTCAAGACTAGCGGGGGACTCCTACAATGAGCAGTTCTTC. The full variable domain, its missing parts supplied by reference TRBV7-9 and TRBJ2-1, is DTGVSQNPRHKITKRGQNVTFRCDPISEHNRLYWYRQTLGQGPEFLTYFQNEAQLEKSRLLSDRFSAERPKGSFSTLEIQRTEQGDSAMYLCASSSRLAGDSYNEQFFGPGTRLTVL.

J is TRBJ2-7 and V is TRBV12-2; the table's D call, TRBD2, was not checked against the DNA. TRBV12-2 is designated a pseudogene. CDR3 length equals 15 residues. CDR3: CASRLLADLSYEQYF. In DNA form, the CDR3 reads TGTGCAAGTCGCTTACTAGCGGACTTATCCTACGAGCAGTACTTC.

The chain carries TRBV27 and TRBJ2-7; D is possibly TRBD2 (5 bases). Trimming took 6 bases from V and 3 from J, leaving 15 bases between them. The germline CDR1 and CDR2 sequences are MNHEY and SMNVEV (reference sequence). CDR3 length: 14 residues. CDR3 protein: CASRQRELSYEQYF. CDR3 sequence (DNA): TGTGCCAGCAGACAAAGGGAGCTCAGCTACGAGCAGTACTTC.

The gene calls are TRBV6-5 and TRBJ2-3; no firm D call. This CDR3 is built from 14 residues. CDR1 and CDR2 (germline): MNHEY, SVGAGI. Trimming stripped 2 bases from V and 2 bases from J, with 8 bases between. The CDR3 DNA is TGTGCCAGCAGTTACCACCGTACCACAGATACGCAGTATTTT. Translated: CASSYHRTTDTQYF.

This chain links TRBV5-6 with TRBJ1-2; no clear D. The V gene lost 6 bases and the J gene lost 5 bases, with 20 bases spanning the gap. Per the germline V gene, CDR1 is SGHDT and CDR2 is YYEEEE. The CDR3 loop spans 15 amino acids. The CDR3 region has the DNA TGTGCCAGCACCTTTGTAGGCGTCGCGGAATATGGCTACACCTTC. It translates to CASTFVGVAEYGYTF.

The rearrangement joins TRBV5-4 to TRBJ2-1, with 15 bases matching TRBD2. Germline CDR1 reads SGHNT; CDR2 reads YYREEE (reference sequence). V shed 6 bases and J 6 bases; nucleotides not matched to a gene: 13. The CDR3 spans 18 residues. CDR3 sequence: CASTDAGLAGGGLNEQFF. The CDR3 DNA sequence: TGTGCCAGCACCGACGCGGGACTAGCGGGAGGAGGCCTCAATGAGCAGTTCTTC. Full variable domain (rest looked up from reference TRBV5-4 and TRBJ2-1): ETGVTQSPTHLIKTRGQQVTLRCSSQSGHNTVSWYQQALGQGPQFIFQYYREEENGRGNFPPRFSGLQFPNYSSELNVNALELDDSALYLCASTDAGLAGGGLNEQFFGPGTRLTVL.

About this clone: Other DNA sequences of this sample code for an identical CDR3. This sequence joins TRBV9 and TRBJ2-5; 9 bases map to TRBD2. Germline V gene sequence: CDR1 SGDLS, CDR2 YYNGEE. This CDR3 is 15 amino acids long. The junction had 5 bases not matched to a gene; V was cut back by 0 bases and J by 5 bases. For the CDR3, the DNA is TGTGCCAGCAGCGTAGCTCCCAGCGGGAGGGAGACCCAGTACTTC. This gives the protein CASSVAPSGRETQYF.

V is TRBV5-1 and J is TRBJ2-7; 7 nucleotides match TRBD1. This CDR3 is 13 amino acids long. V was clipped by 4 bases and J by 6 bases; unmatched bases: 7. The germline V gene has CDR1 SGHRS and CDR2 YFSETQ. The CDR3 region is CASSQGEIREQYF. The CDR3, as DNA: TGCGCCAGCAGCCAGGGGGAAATTCGCGAGCAGTACTTC.

CDR3 residues: CASSRRESGNTIYF. CDR3 in DNA: TGTGCCAGCAGTCGCAGGGAGTCTGGAAACACCATATATTTT. The chain recombines TRBV7-8 with TRBJ1-3; D possibly corresponds to TRBD1 (5 bases). The V gene's germline CDR1 is SGHVS and CDR2 FQNEAQ. The CDR3 extends over 14 amino acids. The germline V and J ends were trimmed by 6 bases and 1 base, with 10 bases remaining between them.

The chain carries TRBV19 and TRBJ2-3; 9 bases agree with TRBD1. The CDR3 is made up of 14 amino acids. With V trimmed by 1 base and J by 4 bases, 0 bases remained unmatched. Per the germline V gene, CDR1 is LNHDA and CDR2 is SQIVND (reference sequence). The CDR3 coding sequence is TGTGCCAGTAGTATAGGACAGGGGGCAGATACGCAGTATTTT. Translated: CASSIGQGADTQYF.

V is TRBV28 and J is TRBJ1-1; D unresolved. This CDR3 has 14 amino acids. The germline V gene has CDR1 MDHEN and CDR2 SYDVKM. Trimming pared 2 bases from V and 6 bases from J, leaving 13 bases between. In nucleotides, the CDR3 is TGTGCCAGCAGTTTAGGCAGGCGTAGCGCTGAAGCTTTCTTT. It codes for CASSLGRRSAEAFF.